These T cell receptor beta chains were read from a single sample in a study of OX40 agonist ivuxolimab in advanced cancers. Repertoires were generated with immunoSEQ multiplex PCR, while TCRdb's copy carries only in-frame clones and drops some. The table has approximately 76,000 clones, 80% to 90% seen once. The sequencing used CD4+ or CD8+ T cells sorted from blood, collected in a trial of the OX40 agonist ivuxolimab. These receptors were collected from an adult with an advanced solid tumor such as melanoma, head and neck, liver or kidney cancer. CDR3s include the opening cysteine and the closing phenylalanine or tryptophan. D genes are given only for firm matches. Size is omitted from some rows. Given values are once, few, many or a class for expanded clones.

V	D	J	size	DNA	CDR3
TRBV7-9	.	TRBJ2-7	.	TGTGCCAGCAGCTCATGGGGCGGGACAGACAGCTACGAGCAGTACTTC	CASSSWGGTDSYEQYF
TRBV5-1	TRBD1	TRBJ1-1	.	TGCGCCAGCAGGGGACAGGGCATGGTCACTGAAGCTTTCTTT	CASRGQGMVTEAFF
TRBV7-2	.	TRBJ2-3	.	TGTGCCAGTGACTATCGGGCGGGGCTCACAGATACGCAGTATTTT	CASDYRAGLTDTQYF
TRBV5-4	TRBD2	TRBJ2-7	.	TGTGCCAGCAGCTCGGGGGGACTTTTTACGGTGGACGAGCAGTACTTC	CASSSGGLFTVDEQYF
TRBV7-6	.	TRBJ1-4	once	TGTGCCAGCAGAAACCGCTTGGGGGCTAATGAAAAACTGTTTTTT	CASRNRLGANEKLFF
TRBV4-2	TRBD2	TRBJ2-7	.	TGTGCCAGCAGCTTCCAGCGGGGGGGCGTCTCCTACGAGCAGTACTTC	CASSFQRGGVSYEQYF
TRBV5-1	.	TRBJ2-7	once	.	CASSLEGQPLRAVLRDEQYF
TRBV6-6	.	TRBJ1-1	.	TGTGCCAGCAGTCTTGACAAGAACACTGAAGCTTTCTTT	CASSLDKNTEAFF
TRBV5-1	.	TRBJ2-1	.	TGCGCCAGCAGCACCTTCGGGGATGAGCAGTTCTTC	CASSTFGDEQFF
TRBV11-2	TRBD1	TRBJ1-2	.	TGTGCCAGCAGCCCGGACAGGAGAGCTAACTATGGCTACACCTTC	CASSPDRRANYGYTF
TRBV20-1	.	TRBJ2-5	.	TGCAGTGCCAGTCAAGAGACCCAGTACTTC	CSASQETQYF
TRBV13	.	TRBJ1-5	.	TGTGCCAGCAGCTTATTGGGATTTCAGCCCCAGCATTTT	CASSLLGFQPQHF
TRBV6-6	.	TRBJ1-5	.	TGTGCCAGCAGTTACTCCGGAGTCCGACAGCCCCAGCATTTT	CASSYSGVRQPQHF
TRBV14	TRBD1	TRBJ2-3	.	TGTGCCAGCAGCCTCTCGGGACAGGGACTAGATACGCAGTATTTT	CASSLSGQGLDTQYF
TRBV9	TRBD1	TRBJ2-3	.	TGTGCCAGCAGCGAGACAGGGACCCCAGATACGCAGTATTTT	CASSETGTPDTQYF
TRBV11-2	.	TRBJ2-7	.	TGTGCCAGCAGCCGAGACAGGAGAGGGTACGAGCAGTACTTC	CASSRDRRGYEQYF
TRBV9	TRBD1	TRBJ2-2	.	TGTGCCAGCAGCGTAGAGGTACAGGGGGGTAACACCGGGGAGCTGTTTTTT	CASSVEVQGGNTGELFF
TRBV7-2	TRBD1	TRBJ2-3	.	TGTGCCAGCAGCTTAGCAGTAGCCAGGGGGCTCCGTTTGCAGTATTTT	CASSLAVARGLRLQYF